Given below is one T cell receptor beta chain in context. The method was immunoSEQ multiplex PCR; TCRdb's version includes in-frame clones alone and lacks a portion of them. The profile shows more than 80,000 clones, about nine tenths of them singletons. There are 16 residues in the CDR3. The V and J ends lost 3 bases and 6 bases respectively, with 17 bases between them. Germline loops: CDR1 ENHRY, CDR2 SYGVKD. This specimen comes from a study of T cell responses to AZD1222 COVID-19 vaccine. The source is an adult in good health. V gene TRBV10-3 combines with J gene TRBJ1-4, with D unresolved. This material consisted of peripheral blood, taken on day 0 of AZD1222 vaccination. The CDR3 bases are TGTGCCATCAGTGAAAACATCTTTGCCCTTGATGAAAAACTGTTTTTT. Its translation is CAISENIFALDEKLFF.